This T cell receptor (beta chain) was captured in a study of chemoradiotherapy in HPV16-positive cancers. TCRdb's copy holds only in-frame clones and misses some; the assay was immunoSEQ multiplex PCR. This sample has over 6,000 clones, with about 88% found just once. The V gene end was trimmed by 5 bases and the J gene end by 3 bases; junction bases not matched to a gene: 5. The germline gives CDR1 ENHRY, CDR2 SYGVKD. The CDR3 covers 15 residues. This chain connects TRBV10-3 to TRBJ1-5, with TRBD1 matching 9 bases. The source was tumor tissue, collected from a patient who underwent chemoradiotherapy. This TCR was recovered from a human donor with HPV-associated anogenital cancer. This CDR3 reads CAISPRDRDNQPQHF. CDR3 DNA sequence: TGTGCCATCAGTCCTCGGGACAGGGACAATCAGCCCCAGCATTTT.